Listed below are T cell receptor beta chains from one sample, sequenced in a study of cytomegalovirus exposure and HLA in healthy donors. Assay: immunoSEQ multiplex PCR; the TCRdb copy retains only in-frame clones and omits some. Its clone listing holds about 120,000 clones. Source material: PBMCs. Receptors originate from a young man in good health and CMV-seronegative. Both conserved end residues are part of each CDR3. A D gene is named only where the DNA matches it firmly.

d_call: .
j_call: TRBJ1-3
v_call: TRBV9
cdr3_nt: TGTGCCAGCGGCACTGACGTAGGGACAACTGGAAACACCATATATTTT
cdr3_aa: CASGTDVGTTGNTIYF

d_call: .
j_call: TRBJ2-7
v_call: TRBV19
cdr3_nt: TGTGCCAGTAGTATAGCAGGTATCAACGAGCAGTACTTC
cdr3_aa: CASSIAGINEQYF

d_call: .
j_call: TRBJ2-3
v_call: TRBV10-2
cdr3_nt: TGCGCCAGCAGTGAGTCTTGGGAAGGACTGGTGGGCGGGACAGATACGCAGTATTTT
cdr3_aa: CASSESWEGLVGGTDTQYF

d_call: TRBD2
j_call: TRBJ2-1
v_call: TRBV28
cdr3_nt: TGTGCCAGCAGCGCCACCGGGACTAGCGTATACAATGAGCAGTTCTTC
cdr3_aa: CASSATGTSVYNEQFF

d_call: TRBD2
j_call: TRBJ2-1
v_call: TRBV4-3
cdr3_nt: TGCGCCAGCAGCCACCACAGTAGCGGGACGGGGAATGAGCAGTTCTTC
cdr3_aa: CASSHHSSGTGNEQFF

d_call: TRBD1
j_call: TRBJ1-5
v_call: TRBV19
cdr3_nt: TGTGCCAGTAGGGCGAACAGGGGAGTTAGCGATCAGCCCCAGCATTTT
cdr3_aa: CASRANRGVSDQPQHF

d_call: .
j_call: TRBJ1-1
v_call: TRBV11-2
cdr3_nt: TGTGCCAGCTTGAGGCAGGGGCCGGGCTTCACTGAAGCTTTCTTT
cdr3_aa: CASLRQGPGFTEAFF

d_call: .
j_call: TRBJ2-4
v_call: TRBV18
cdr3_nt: TGTGCCAGCTCACCAACTGAGGGAGGAGCCAAAAACATTCAGTACTTC
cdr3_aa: CASSPTEGGAKNIQYF

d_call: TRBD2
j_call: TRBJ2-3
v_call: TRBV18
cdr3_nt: TGTGCCAGCTCCCAGAGCGGGGCTAGCGGGAGAACAGATACGCAGTATTTT
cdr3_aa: CASSQSGASGRTDTQYF

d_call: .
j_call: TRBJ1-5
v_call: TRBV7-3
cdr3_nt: TGTGCCAGCAGAGGTGGCAGGGAACGACAGCCCCAGCATTTT
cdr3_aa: CASRGGRERQPQHF

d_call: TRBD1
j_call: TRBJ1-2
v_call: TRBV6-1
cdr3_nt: TGTGCCAGCATTAGCGGGACAGTCTATGGCTACACCTTC
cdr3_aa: CASISGTVYGYTF

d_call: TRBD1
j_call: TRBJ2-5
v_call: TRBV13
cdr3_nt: TGTGCCAGCAGCTTAGGTGGTCAGGGGGCGATAACCCAGTACTTC
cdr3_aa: CASSLGGQGAITQYF

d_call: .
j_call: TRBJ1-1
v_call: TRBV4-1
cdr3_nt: TGCGCCAGCAGCCAAGTCACAGGGATGAACACTGAAGCTTTCTTT
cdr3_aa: CASSQVTGMNTEAFF

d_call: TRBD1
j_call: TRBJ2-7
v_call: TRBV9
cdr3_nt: TGTGCCAGCAGCGCATCCGGGACAGCATCCTACGAGCAGTACTTC
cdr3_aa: CASSASGTASYEQYF

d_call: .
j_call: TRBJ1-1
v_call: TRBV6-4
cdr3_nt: TGTGCCAGCAGTGACTCGAAGGGAGGTTTGGCTTTCTTT
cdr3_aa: CASSDSKGGLAFF

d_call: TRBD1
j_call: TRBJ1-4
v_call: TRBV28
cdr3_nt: TGTGCCAGCAGTTTGACAGGACAGGCCCTTAATGAAAAACTGTTTTTT
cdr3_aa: CASSLTGQALNEKLFF

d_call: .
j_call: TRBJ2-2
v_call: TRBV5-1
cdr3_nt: TGCGCCAGCAGCTTAGCCGGAGGCTCCGGGGAGCTGTTTTTT
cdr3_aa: CASSLAGGSGELFF

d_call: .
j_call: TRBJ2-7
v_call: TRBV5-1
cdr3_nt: TGCGCCAGCAGCTTGGAGGGACACTTATCCTACGAGCAGTACTTC
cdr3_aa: CASSLEGHLSYEQYF

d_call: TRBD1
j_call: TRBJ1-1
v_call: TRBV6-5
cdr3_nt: TGTGCCAGCAGTTACTGGGGACAGGGGCACACTGAAGCTTTCTTT
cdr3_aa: CASSYWGQGHTEAFF

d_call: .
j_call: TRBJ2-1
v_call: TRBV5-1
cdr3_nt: TGCGCCAGCAGCCTGGATAGGGGCTCAAAGCCCCATGAGCAGTTCTTC
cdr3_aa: CASSLDRGSKPHEQFF

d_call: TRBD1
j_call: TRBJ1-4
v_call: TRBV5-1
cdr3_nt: TGCGCCAGCAGCAACAGGACAGGGGATGAAAAACTGTTTTTT
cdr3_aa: CASSNRTGDEKLFF

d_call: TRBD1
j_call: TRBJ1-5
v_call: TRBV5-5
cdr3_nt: TGTGCCAGCAGCTTGGGGACAGGGTATATCAGGCCCCAGCATTTT
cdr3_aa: CASSLGTGYIRPQHF

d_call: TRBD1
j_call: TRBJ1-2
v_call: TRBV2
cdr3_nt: TGTGCCAGCAGAGACAGGGGGCTGGTCTATGGCTACACCTTC
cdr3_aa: CASRDRGLVYGYTF

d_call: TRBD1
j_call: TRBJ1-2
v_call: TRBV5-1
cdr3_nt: TGCGCCAGCGGGACAGGGAATGGCTACACCTTC
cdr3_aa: CASGTGNGYTF

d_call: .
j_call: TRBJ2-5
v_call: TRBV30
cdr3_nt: TGTGCCTGGAGTGTATCGGGTCCCGAGACCCAGTACTTC
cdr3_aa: CAWSVSGPETQYF

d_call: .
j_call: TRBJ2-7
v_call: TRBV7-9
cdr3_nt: TGTGCCAGCAGCTCGGCCTACGAGCAGTACTTC
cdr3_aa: CASSSAYEQYF

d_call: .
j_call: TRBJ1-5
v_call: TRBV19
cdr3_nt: TGTGCCAGTACCAATACGGGCAATCAGCCCCAGCATTTT
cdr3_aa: CASTNTGNQPQHF

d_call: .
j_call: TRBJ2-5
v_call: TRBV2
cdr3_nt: TGTGCCAGCAGCACGACAGGGGAGGGGGGGGCCCAGTACTTC
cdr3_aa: CASSTTGEGGAQYF

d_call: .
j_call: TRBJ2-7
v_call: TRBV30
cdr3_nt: TGTGCCTGGAGTGGGGGGACCTGGGGGCTCGAGCAGTACTTC
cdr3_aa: CAWSGGTWGLEQYF

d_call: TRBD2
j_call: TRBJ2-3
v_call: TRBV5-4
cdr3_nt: TGTGCCAGCAGCAGAGGACTAGCGGGAGGGCAAGATACGCAGTATTTT
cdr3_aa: CASSRGLAGGQDTQYF

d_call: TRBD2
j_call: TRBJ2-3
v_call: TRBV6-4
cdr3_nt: TGTGCCAGCACTAAGACTAGCGGGGGCACAGATACGCAGTATTTT
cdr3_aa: CASTKTSGGTDTQYF

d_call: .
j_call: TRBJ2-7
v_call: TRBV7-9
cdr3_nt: TGTGCCAGCAGCTTAGAAATGACAGTTTACGAGCAGTACTTC
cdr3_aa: CASSLEMTVYEQYF

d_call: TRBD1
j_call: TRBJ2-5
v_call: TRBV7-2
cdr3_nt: TGTGCCAGCAGCTTAGGGGACAGGGCCCACGAGACCCAGTACTTC
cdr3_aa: CASSLGDRAHETQYF

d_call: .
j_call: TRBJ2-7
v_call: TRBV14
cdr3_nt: TGTGCCAGCAGCTCGGACTGGCAGGCCTACGAGCAGTACTTC
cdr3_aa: CASSSDWQAYEQYF

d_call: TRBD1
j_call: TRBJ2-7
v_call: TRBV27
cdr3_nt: TGTGCCAGCAGTCTGGGACAGGGGGCAACCGAGCAGTACTTC
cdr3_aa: CASSLGQGATEQYF

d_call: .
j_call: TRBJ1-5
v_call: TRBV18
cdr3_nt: TGTGCCAGCTCACCACCGAATGTTGGAGTGGGCAATCAGCCCCAGCATTTT
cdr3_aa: CASSPPNVGVGNQPQHF

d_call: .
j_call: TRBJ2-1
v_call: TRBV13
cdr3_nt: TGTGCCAGCAGCTTAAATACTTACAATGAGCAGTTCTTC
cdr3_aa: CASSLNTYNEQFF

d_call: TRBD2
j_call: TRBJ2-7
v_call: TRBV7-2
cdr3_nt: TGTGCCAGCAGCTCGACTAGCGGGGTCATCTCCTACGAGCAGTACTTC
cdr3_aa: CASSSTSGVISYEQYF

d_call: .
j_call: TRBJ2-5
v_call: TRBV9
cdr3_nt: TGTGCCAGCAGCGTAGGCGCGGGGTTAGGAGAGACCCAGTACTTC
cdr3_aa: CASSVGAGLGETQYF

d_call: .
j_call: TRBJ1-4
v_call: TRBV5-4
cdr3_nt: TGTGCCTGTGGACAAGCAACTAATGAAAAACTGTTTTTT
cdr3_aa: CACGQATNEKLFF

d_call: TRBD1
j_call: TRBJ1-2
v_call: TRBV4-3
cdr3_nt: TGCGCCAGCAGCCGAGGGACAGGGCCTATTCCTAGATATGGCTACACCTTC
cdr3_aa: CASSRGTGPIPRYGYTF

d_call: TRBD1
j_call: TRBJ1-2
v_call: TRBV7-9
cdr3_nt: TGTGCCAGCAGCTACTACCCGGGACAGTCTATTAACTATGGCTACACCTTC
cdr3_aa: CASSYYPGQSINYGYTF

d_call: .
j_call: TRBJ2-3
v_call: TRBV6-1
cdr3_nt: TGTGCCAGCAGTCGGGAGAGGGGAGATACGCAGTATTTT
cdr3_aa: CASSRERGDTQYF

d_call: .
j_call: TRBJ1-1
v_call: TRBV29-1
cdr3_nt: TGCAGCGTCATGATAGGGGCCCGTAGGAACACTGAAGCTTTCTTT
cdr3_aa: CSVMIGARRNTEAFF

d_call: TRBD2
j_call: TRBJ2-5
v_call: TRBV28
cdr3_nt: TGTGCCAGCAGTTTATCTAGCGGGAGAAGAGAGACCCAGTACTTC
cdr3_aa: CASSLSSGRRETQYF

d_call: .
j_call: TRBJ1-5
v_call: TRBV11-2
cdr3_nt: TGTGCCAGCAGCTTAGAAGGGGCGGGCAATCAGCCCCAGCATTTT
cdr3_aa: CASSLEGAGNQPQHF